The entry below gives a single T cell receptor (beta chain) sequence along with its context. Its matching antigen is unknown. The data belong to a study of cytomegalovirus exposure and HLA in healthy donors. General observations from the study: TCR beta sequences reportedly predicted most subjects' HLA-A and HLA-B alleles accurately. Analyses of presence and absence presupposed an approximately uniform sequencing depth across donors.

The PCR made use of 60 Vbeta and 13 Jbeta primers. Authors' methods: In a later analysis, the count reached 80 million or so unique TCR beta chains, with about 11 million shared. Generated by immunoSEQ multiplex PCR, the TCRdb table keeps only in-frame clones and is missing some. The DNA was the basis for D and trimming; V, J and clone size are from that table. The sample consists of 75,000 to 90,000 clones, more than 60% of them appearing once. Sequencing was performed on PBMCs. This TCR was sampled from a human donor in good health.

The CDR3 nucleotides are TGTGCCATCAGTACTCCGGGACTTAACTCCTACGAGCAGTACTTC. It specifies CAISTPGLNSYEQYF. The chain carries TRBV10-3 and TRBJ2-7, with D tentatively TRBD2 (6 bases). CDR3 length: 15 residues. Trimming took off 5 bases at V and 0 bases at J, with 14 bases between the two ends. The germline V gene has CDR1 ENHRY and CDR2 SYGVKD.